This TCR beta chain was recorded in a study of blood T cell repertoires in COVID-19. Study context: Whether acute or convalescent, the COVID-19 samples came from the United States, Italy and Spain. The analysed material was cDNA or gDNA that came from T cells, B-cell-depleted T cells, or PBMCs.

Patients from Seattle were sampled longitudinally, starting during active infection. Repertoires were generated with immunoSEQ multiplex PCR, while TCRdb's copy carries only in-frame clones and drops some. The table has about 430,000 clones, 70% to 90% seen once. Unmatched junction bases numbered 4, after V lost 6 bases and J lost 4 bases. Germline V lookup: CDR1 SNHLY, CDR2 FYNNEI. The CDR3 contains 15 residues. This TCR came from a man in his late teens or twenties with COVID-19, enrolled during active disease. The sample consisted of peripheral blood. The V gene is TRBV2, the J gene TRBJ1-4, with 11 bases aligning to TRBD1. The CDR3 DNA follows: TGTGCCAGCAGCGGCGGGACAGGGGGTAATGAAAAACTGTTTTTT. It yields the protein CASSGGTGGNEKLFF.